One and the same sample provided the 10 T cell receptor beta chains below, sequenced in a study of T-cell reconstitution after alpha-beta-depleted transplantation in children. Construction of the TCRbeta library involved unique molecular identifiers. In TCRdb, the PCR reads were re-called with MiXCR into one record per CDR3 protein. The top ten hold roughly 2.5% of the sample, which has hundreds of thousands of distinct CDR3 sequences, roughly 33% seen once. Sequenced here: PBMCs from the stem cell graft donor, sampled from the stem cell graft. These receptors originate from a human donor who donated a stem cell graft to a child with aplastic anemia.

The gene calls are TRBV24-1 and TRBJ2-3; 9 bases map to TRBD1. The CDR3 consists of 16 residues. V lost 4 bases to trimming and J lost 3 bases; unmatched junction nucleotides: 7. Germline CDR1 and CDR2: KGHDR and SFDVKD. Written as DNA, the CDR3 is TGTGCCACCAGTGAGACTGGGACAGGGCAGACAGATACGCAGTATTTT. It is translated as CATSETGTGQTDTQYF.

This clonotype was found a few times. This chain links TRBV6-5 with TRBJ1-2; D gene unclear. Germline lookup yields CDR1 MNHEY and CDR2 SVGAGI. The V end lost 0 bases, the J end lost 0 bases, and 8 bases lay between the germline ends. The CDR3 is made up of 15 amino acids. The chain's CDR3 is CASSYSRVTNYGYTF. The CDR3 DNA sequence: TGTGCCAGCAGTTACTCTAGGGTTACTAACTATGGCTACACCTTC.

The J gene is TRBJ1-2, the V gene TRBV24-1; 7 nucleotides agree with TRBD1. The germline CDR1 and CDR2 sequences are KGHDR and SFDVKD. The CDR3 sequence is 14 residues long. V lost 1 base and J lost 7; bases outside the gene matches: 5. The CDR3 nucleotides read TGTGCCACCAGTGATTTTCCAGGGGGGGGTGGCTACACCTTC. Translated, it gives CATSDFPGGGGYTF.

The chain carries TRBV12-3 or TRBV12-4 and TRBJ1-5; D remains ambiguous. V shed 2 bases and J shed 6 bases, with 8 bases lying between them. The CDR3 sequence is 13 residues long. The CDR3: CASSLYGAQPQHF. The CDR3, as DNA: TGTGCCAGCAGTTTATATGGAGCTCAGCCCCAGCATTTT.

The chain joins TRBV6-2 or TRBV6-3 to TRBJ1-5, with 7 positions matching TRBD1. The CDR3 is made up of 15 amino acids. V lost 8 bases and J lost 3; bases outside the gene matches: 10. Germline lookup yields CDR1 MNHEY and CDR2 SVGEGT. CDR3 protein: CASRDGQVVNQPQHF. The DNA for the CDR3 is TGTGCCAGCCGTGACGGACAGGTTGTCAATCAGCCCCAGCATTTT.

This clonotype was observed a handful of times. The gene calls are TRBV20-1 and TRBJ1-5; 10 bases fit TRBD1. The CDR3 contains 19 residues. Trimming removed 1 base from V and 3 bases from J; junction bases left unmatched: 15. Germline V gene sequence: CDR1 DFQATT, CDR2 SNEGSKA (reference sequence). CDR3 DNA: TGCAGTGCTAGAGCCCCCGGACAGGGGGGTCGGCCGTTCAATCAGCCCCAGCATTTT. Encoded protein: CSARAPGQGGRPFNQPQHF.

This clonotype turned up a few times. The chain uses TRBV20-1 and TRBJ2-2; D is ambiguous. The CDR3 extends over 15 amino acids. V lost 3 bases to trimming and J lost 4 bases, with 15 bases between them. Germline assignment: CDR1 DFQATT and CDR2 SNEGSKA (reference sequence). The CDR3 loop is CSASLAGYGTGELFF. CDR3 bases: TGCAGTGCTAGTCTGGCCGGGTACGGCACCGGGGAGCTGTTTTTT.

This clonotype has a handful of counts. In nucleotides, the CDR3 is TGTGCCAGCCGGGACGGACAGGGCGAAAAACTGTTTTTT. It encodes CASRDGQGEKLFF. The V gene is TRBV10-3, the J gene TRBJ1-4, with 8 bases aligning to TRBD1. The CDR3 spans 13 residues. Per germline, CDR1 ENHRY and CDR2 SYGVKD. The V segment lost 10 bases and the J segment 8 bases; nucleotides outside the gene matches: 9.

The rearrangement uses TRBV4-3 and TRBJ2-1; TRBD2 is a possible D gene (6 bases). Looked up from germline, CDR1 is LGHNA and CDR2 is YSLEER. V was cut by 0 bases and J by 3 bases, with 6 bases left in between. There are 14 residues in the CDR3. CDR3 region: CASSQETSYNEQFF. In DNA form, the CDR3 reads TGCGCCAGCAGCCAAGAGACTAGCTACAATGAGCAGTTCTTC.

This clonotype came up a few times. The J gene is TRBJ2-3, the V gene TRBV6-1; D may match TRBD1 or TRBD2 (5 bases each). The CDR3 contains 14 residues. Germline CDR1 and CDR2: MNHNS and SASEGT. The V end lost 10 bases, the J end lost 2 bases, and 16 bases lay between the germline ends. The CDR3 spells CAINTRGDTDTQYF. The CDR3 DNA is TGTGCCATCAATACTAGGGGAGACACAGATACGCAGTATTTT.